A single sample gave rise to the 7 T cell receptor beta chains below, sequenced in a study of early T cells in non-severe SARS-CoV-2 infection. Via MiXCR, TCRdb re-called the 5' RACE reads, giving one row per CDR3 protein. The data hold roughly 38,000 distinct CDR3 sequences, with 5.8% observed a single time. Sequencing used whole blood. These receptors came from an adult who was a healthcare worker with PCR-confirmed SARS-CoV-2 infection or an uninfected control (not recorded which).

This clonotype was seen at least ten times. The rearrangement joins TRBV11-2 to TRBJ1-1; no clear D gene. Germline V gene lookup returns CDR1 SGHAT and CDR2 FQNNGV. The CDR3 sequence is 12 residues long. With 1 base removed from V and 11 bases from J, the gap between germline ends came to 11 bases. The CDR3 protein is CASSLGVEEAFF. DNA for the CDR3: TGTGCCAGCAGCTTAGGCGTGGAGGAGGCTTTCTTT. Together with reference TRBV11-2 and TRBJ1-1, the CDR3 gives the full variable domain: EAGVAQSPRYKIIEKRQSVAFWCNPISGHATLYWYQQILGQGPKLLIQFQNNGVVDDSQLPKDRFSAERLKGVDSTLKIQPAKLEDSAVYLCASSLGVEEAFFGQGTRLTVV.

At least ten counts were recorded for this clonotype. The CDR3 nucleotides are TGTGCCAGCAGCTTAGAGTGGTCCACTGAAGCTTTCTTT. Amino acids: CASSLEWSTEAFF. V usage is TRBV7-7 and J usage is TRBJ1-1; D not certain. This CDR3 has 13 amino acids. V was clipped by 1 base and J by 4 bases, with 7 bases between them. Germline assignment: CDR1 SSHAT and CDR2 FNYEAQ (reference sequence).

This clonotype was detected many times. The V and J genes are TRBV11-2 and TRBJ2-1; 10 bases fit TRBD2. Per germline, CDR1 SGHAT and CDR2 FQNNGV. V shed 0 bases and J 4 bases; nucleotides not matched to a gene: 0. The CDR3 loop spans 15 amino acids. The CDR3, as DNA: TGTGCCAGCAGCTTAGAAGCGGGAGGGTACAATGAGCAGTTCTTC. Protein: CASSLEAGGYNEQFF.

This clonotype was seen repeatedly, ten times or more. The genes are TRBV6-5 and TRBJ2-7, with 8 positions matching TRBD1. CDR1 and CDR2 (germline): MNHEY, SVGAGI. The J segment lost 0 bases and the V segment lost 0 bases, leaving 7 bases of the junction unmatched. The CDR3 contains 17 residues. In DNA form, the CDR3 reads TGTGCCAGCAGTTACTCGGGACAGGCAAGGAGCTCCTACGAGCAGTACTTC. Translating gives CASSYSGQARSSYEQYF.

Details on this clonotype: Since a much larger clone is just one base distant, this may be a read error. The chain is built from TRBV7-9 and TRBJ2-2, with D possibly matching TRBD1 (6 bases). CDR3 length: 14 amino acids. The germline gives CDR1 SEHNR, CDR2 FQNEAQ (reference sequence). The CDR3 DNA sequence: TGTGCCACCAACAGGGTAGCGAACAGCGGGGAGCTGTTTTTT. Translation gives CATNRVANSGELFF.

This clonotype was seen ten or more times. The rearrangement links TRBV20-1 to TRBJ2-5, with D unclear. CDR1 DFQATT and CDR2 SNEGSKA come from the germline V gene (reference sequence). The CDR3 length is 16 residues. V lost 2 bases and J lost 0, with 16 bases in between. DNA for the CDR3: TGCAGTGCTAGATATATTAAAAATAGGTACCAAGAGACCCAGTACTTC. The encoded protein is CSARYIKNRYQETQYF.

This clonotype occurred many times. The chain carries TRBV6-2 or TRBV6-3 and TRBJ2-6, with D tentatively TRBD1 (6 bases). Between the trimmed V and J ends, which lost 6 bases and 2 bases, there was a span of 11 bases. In germline, CDR1 is MNHEY, CDR2 SVGEGT. CDR3 length equals 15 residues. The CDR3 protein is CASSHTGTGANVLTF. The CDR3 coding sequence is TGTGCCAGCAGCCACACAGGGACTGGGGCCAACGTCCTGACTTTC.